This TCR beta chain was captured by sequencing in a study of identical twins. This clonotype was seen a handful of times. Its antigen is unknown. General study results and limits: The degree of excess twin sharing was weaker in beta out-of-frame sequences.

TCRdb reprocessed the 5' RACE reads via MiXCR and lists one record per CDR3 protein. Seen here are some 900,000 distinct CDR3 sequences, more than 9% observed once, and the top ten hold 1.5% to 2%. Among all donors, each was a healthy Caucasian. Germline CDR1 and CDR2: SQVTM and ANQGSEA. Trimming cost V 0 bases and J 2 bases, with 13 bases left between them. The CDR3 has 15 amino acids. This sample also belongs to another study, concerning yellow fever vaccine responses in identical twins. This second study says: Convergence reportedly seemed to mark part of the twins' vaccine T cell response, with personalization marking the rest.

V usage is TRBV29-1 and J usage is TRBJ1-1; D is perhaps TRBD1 (5 bases). The specimen was PBMCs. The clonotype was recovered from a woman aged 18-35 years in good health. As DNA, the CDR3 is TGCAGCGTTGAAGACCTACACAGGATCAACACTGAAGCTTTCTTT. This gives the protein CSVEDLHRINTEAFF.